The 21 T cell receptor beta chains in this list originate from one sample, sequenced in a study of neoadjuvant anti-PD-1 for oral cavity cancer. Time point specified: after neoadjuvant nivolumab, at surgical resection. Measured with immunoSEQ multiplex PCR; TCRdb has only the in-frame clones, and not every one. The sample includes approximately 13,000 clones, roughly 71% seen only once; the top ten take 2% to 2.5%. Source: PBMCs, taken after nivolumab (anti-PD-1) treatment. The receptors originated from a person aged 35 to 85 with oral cavity squamous cell carcinoma.

V is TRBV27 and J is TRBJ2-2, with 7 bases fitting TRBD2. Germline CDR1 and CDR2: MNHEY and SMNVEV (reference sequence). After removal of 4 bases from V and 5 bases from J, the junction contained 16 bases not matched to a gene. The CDR3 length is 18 residues. This chain's CDR3 is CASSSAPPREIETGELFF. CDR3 coding DNA: TGTGCCAGCAGTTCCGCCCCCCCGCGGGAGATAGAAACCGGGGAGCTGTTTTTT.

This clone was seen just once. The chain combines TRBV4-1 with TRBJ2-3; D might be TRBD2 (8 bases). Per the germline V gene, CDR1 is MGHRA and CDR2 is YSYEKL. The CDR3 has 15 amino acids. The germline V and J ends were trimmed by 6 bases and 7 bases, with 20 bases remaining between them. The CDR3 bases are TGCGCCAGCAGGCCCGAGGGGGCGGGAGGTTATACGCAGTATTTT. This sequence encodes CASRPEGAGGYTQYF.

V usage is TRBV29-1 and J usage is TRBJ2-3; D perhaps matches TRBD2 (5 bases). This CDR3 spans 12 amino acids. V lost 6 bases, J lost 1 base, and 8 bases lay in between. Germline V gives CDR1 SQVTM, CDR2 ANQGSEA. The CDR3 DNA reads TGCAGCGTCCGGCGGGGCACAGATACGCAGTATTTT. Translated: CSVRRGTDTQYF.

The chain has TRBV27 and TRBJ2-1, with 7 bases identical to TRBD2. Germline CDR1 MNHEY, CDR2 SMNVEV (reference sequence). V shed 3 bases, J shed 6 bases, and the junction held 5 bases outside the gene matches. The CDR3 extends over 14 amino acids. The CDR3 DNA reads TGTGCCAGCAGTTTGGGCGGGAGCGTCAATGAGCAGTTCTTC. Translated, it gives CASSLGGSVNEQFF.

CDR3: CASSLVAAGGPGETQYF. In nucleotides, the CDR3 is TGTGCCAGCAGCTTGGTGGCAGCGGGGGGGCCCGGGGAGACCCAGTACTTC. The J gene is TRBJ2-5, the V gene TRBV5-4, with 10 bases fitting TRBD2. The germline CDR1 and CDR2 sequences are SGHNT and YYREEE (reference sequence). Trimming removed 0 bases from V and 5 bases from J; junction bases left unmatched: 10. CDR3 length: 17 amino acids.

The chain recombines TRBV2 with TRBJ1-5; the D gene is possibly TRBD1 (5 bases). The germline V and J ends were trimmed by 4 bases and 9 bases, with 22 bases remaining between them. The CDR3 length is 16 residues. The germline CDR1 and CDR2 sequences are SNHLY and FYNNEI. As DNA, the CDR3 is TGTGCCAGCAGTGGGATAACAGGTCATCGCGCTTTGCCCCAGCATTTT. Amino acids: CASSGITGHRALPQHF. Complete variable domain (other parts from reference TRBV2 and TRBJ1-5): EPEVTQTPSHQVTQMGQEVILRCVPISNHLYFYWYRQILGQKVEFLVSFYNNEISEKSEIFDDQFSVERPDGSNFTLKIRSTKLEDSAMYFCASSGITGHRALPQHFGDGTRLSIL.

V and J are TRBV5-6 and TRBJ1-1; D is unclear. The V gene's germline CDR1 is SGHDT and CDR2 YYEEEE. The CDR3 totals 12 residues. Trimming left V 3 bases short and J 6 bases short, with 9 bases between. DNA of the CDR3: TGTGCCAGCAGCTACCGCGGCGCTGAAGCTTTCTTT. It encodes CASSYRGAEAFF.

DNA of the CDR3: TGTGCCAGCACCCGGGACTACGCCTCCTACGAGCAGTACTTC. Protein: CASTRDYASYEQYF. The chain is built from TRBV21-1 and TRBJ2-7; the table's D call TRBD2 went unverified against the DNA. TRBV21-1 is a recognized pseudogene. The CDR3 runs 14 residues.

The rearrangement uses TRBV19 and TRBJ1-5, with D unresolved. CDR1 is LNHDA, CDR2 SQIVND, per germline (reference sequence). The CDR3 loop spans 13 amino acids. V gave up 2 bases and J gave up 4 bases, with 6 bases separating them. CDR3 coding DNA: TGTGCCAGTAGTATACTCCCAAATCAGCCCCAGCATTTT. This encodes CASSILPNQPQHF.

The genes are TRBV7-9 and TRBJ2-6; unclear D gene. With 3 bases removed from V and 0 bases from J, the gap between germline ends came to 6 bases. Germline CDR1 SEHNR, CDR2 FQNEAQ (reference sequence). CDR3 length: 15 residues. This CDR3 is CASSFLFSGANVLTF. The CDR3 bases are TGTGCCAGCAGCTTCCTTTTCTCTGGGGCCAACGTCCTGACTTTC.

The CDR3 loop reads CASSQDLGGADTQYF. CDR3 sequence (DNA): TGTGCCAGCAGCCAAGATTTAGGGGGGGCAGATACGCAGTATTTT. The chain is built from TRBV4-2 and TRBJ2-3; D possibly corresponds to TRBD2 (7 bases). The CDR3 sequence is 15 residues long. Germline V gene data show CDR1 as LGHNA and CDR2 as YNFKEQ. Trimming shortened V by 0 bases and J by 4 bases, and 11 bases separated the two germline ends.

J is TRBJ2-1 and V is TRBV6-6; 11 bases are a match to TRBD1. CDR3 length equals 14 residues. V trimming: 6 bases; J trimming: 6 bases; junction bases outside the gene matches: 4. CDR1 and CDR2 from the germline V gene are MNHNY and SVGAGI (reference sequence). CDR3 protein: CASRTGTGGNEQFF. CDR3 DNA sequence: TGTGCCAGCAGAACTGGGACAGGGGGCAATGAGCAGTTCTTC.

V usage is TRBV4-1 and J usage is TRBJ2-7; 8 bases agree with TRBD1. The CDR3 covers 14 residues. Per germline, CDR1 MGHRA and CDR2 YSYEKL. Trimming took 3 bases from V and 6 from J; bases not matched to a gene: 7. The CDR3 DNA sequence: TGCGCCAGCAGCCACGGACAGGGAGCGGGCGAGCAGTACTTC. Translated: CASSHGQGAGEQYF.

The chain recombines TRBV7-2 with TRBJ2-7, with TRBD2 matching 7 bases. The V and J ends lost 5 bases and 5 bases, in that order; junction bases with no gene match: 12. Germline CDR1 is SGHTA and CDR2 is FQGNSA. The CDR3 contains 15 residues. The DNA of the CDR3 is TGTGCCAGCAGCAGGAGAAGCGGGATATTCGACGAGCAGTACTTC. Translation gives CASSRRSGIFDEQYF.

The gene calls are TRBV6-5 and TRBJ1-5; 7 bases fit TRBD1. With 6 bases clipped from V and 5 bases from J, the junction kept 10 bases outside the gene matches. Germline CDR1 reads MNHEY; CDR2 reads SVGAGI. CDR3 length: 15 residues. The CDR3 protein is CASRKGTEKHQPQHF. The CDR3 nucleotides read TGTGCCAGCAGAAAAGGGACAGAGAAACATCAGCCCCAGCATTTT.

Concerning this clone: A read error may produce the germline difference seen at one junction end. J is TRBJ2-1 and V is TRBV2; D is possibly TRBD1 or TRBD2 (5 bases each). Germline V gene sequence: CDR1 SNHLY, CDR2 FYNNEI. The CDR3 length is 10 residues. Here the CDR3 DNA reads TGTGCCAGCAGTGAGGGGACGTATCTCTTC. Amino acids: CASSEGTYLF.

The chain is built from TRBV5-1 and TRBJ1-1, with D tentatively TRBD1 (5 bases). CDR3 length: 16 amino acids. The V gene lost 1 base and the J gene lost 2 bases, with 15 bases spanning the gap. CDR1 and CDR2 (germline): SGHRS, YFSETQ. The CDR3 nucleotides read TGCGCCAGCAGCTTGAGCCTGCCAGGGCCAAACACTGAAGCTTTCTTT. Residues: CASSLSLPGPNTEAFF.

V and J are TRBV12-5 and TRBJ2-2; D is perhaps TRBD1 or TRBD2 (5 bases each). Trimming shortened V by 6 bases and J by 4 bases, and 15 bases separated the two germline ends. Germline V lookup: CDR1 LGHNT, CDR2 FRNRAP. The CDR3 sequence is 15 residues long. Here the CDR3 DNA reads TGTGCTAGTGGACCGGGACCTCCGAGCACCGGGGAGCTGTTTTTT. This codes for CASGPGPPSTGELFF.

In its sample, this clone was seen once. The gene calls are TRBV28 and TRBJ2-4, with D hard to call. The CDR3 runs 16 residues. V gave up 5 bases and J gave up 4 bases, with 18 bases separating them. Germline CDR1 is MDHEN and CDR2 is SYDVKM. The CDR3 DNA reads TGTGCCAGCAGTAAAGCCCCCGGGCAGTTGAAAAACATTCAGTACTTC. Translating gives CASSKAPGQLKNIQYF.

The CDR3: CAWRTSGETQYF. The CDR3 DNA is TGTGCCTGGCGCACTAGCGGAGAGACCCAGTACTTC. This chain joins TRBV30 and TRBJ2-5; 8 bases line up with TRBD2. V shed 5 bases, J shed 4 bases, and the junction held 3 bases outside the gene matches. Germline assignment: CDR1 GTSNPN and CDR2 SVGIG (reference sequence). This CDR3 region has 12 residues.

V gene TRBV30 combines with J gene TRBJ2-1; TRBD2 matches 7 bases. Looked up from germline, CDR1 is GTSNPN and CDR2 is SVGIG (reference sequence). The CDR3 extends over 12 amino acids. After removal of 3 bases from V and 14 bases from J, the junction contained 10 bases not matched to a gene. The CDR3 DNA reads TGTGCCTGGAGCGCCCCCGGGGGGTCGGAGTTCTTC. Its translation: CAWSAPGGSEFF.